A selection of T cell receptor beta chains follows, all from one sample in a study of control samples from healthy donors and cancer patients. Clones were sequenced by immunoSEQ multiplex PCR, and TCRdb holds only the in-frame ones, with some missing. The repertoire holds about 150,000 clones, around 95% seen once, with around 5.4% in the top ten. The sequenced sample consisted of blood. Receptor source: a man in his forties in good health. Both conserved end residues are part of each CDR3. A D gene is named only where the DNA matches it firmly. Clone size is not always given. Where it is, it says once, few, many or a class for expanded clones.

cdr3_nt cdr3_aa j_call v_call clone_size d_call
TGCGCCAGCAGCTTCTTGGCCGTAGGGAGTACAGATACGCAGTATTTT CASSFLAVGSTDTQYF TRBJ2-3 TRBV5-1 NA NA
TGTGCCAGTAGTATCCAGGGCCTGGGCAATCAGCCCCAGCATTTT CASSIQGLGNQPQHF TRBJ1-5 TRBV19 NA NA
TGTGCCAGCAAGCGGCCGGAAACCGGGGAGCTGTTTTTT CASKRPETGELFF TRBJ2-2 TRBV7-9 NA NA
TGTGCCAGCGGGAAGCGGGGGGCTTCCCTTACCTACGAGCAGTACTTC CASGKRGASLTYEQYF TRBJ2-7 TRBV7-2 once TRBD2
TGTGCCAGCCCCGAACCGACTATGAACACTGAAGCTTTCTTT CASPEPTMNTEAFF TRBJ1-1 TRBV7-2 once NA
TGTGCCAGCAGGGACTACTACGAGCAGTACTTC CASRDYYEQYF TRBJ2-7 TRBV2 NA NA
TGTGCCAGCAGTTTATCAGGGCACAATGAGCAGTTCTTC CASSLSGHNEQFF TRBJ2-1 TRBV27 NA NA
TGCGCCAGCAGCTTGGCAGGGGCGTTAACAGATACGCAGTATTTT CASSLAGALTDTQYF TRBJ2-3 TRBV5-1 NA NA
TGTGCCAGCAGTAAAGCAGGGACAGGGCTCGCAGATACGCAGTATTTT CASSKAGTGLADTQYF TRBJ2-3 TRBV6-1 NA TRBD1
TGTGCCAGTAAACGGCAGAATGGAAACACCATATATTTT CASKRQNGNTIYF TRBJ1-3 TRBV19 once NA
TGTGCCAGCAGCGGCGGGACCGCAACTAATGAAAAACTGTTTTTT CASSGGTATNEKLFF TRBJ1-4 TRBV11-2 NA NA
TGTGCCAGCAGTTTAGCGCCCAACACTGAAGCTTTCTTT CASSLAPNTEAFF TRBJ1-1 TRBV12-3/TRBV12-4 NA NA
TGTGCCAGCAGCCAAAACCGGGACAGAGGATTAGGTTTCTTT CASSQNRDRGLGFF TRBJ1-1 TRBV3-1/TRBV3-2 once TRBD1
TGTGCCAGCAGGGGCCTGGGACTCTATGGCTACACCTTC CASRGLGLYGYTF TRBJ1-2 TRBV11-2 once NA
TGTGCCAGCAGTTTAGGGACAGGGATGACTCCTAACTATGGCTACACCTTC CASSLGTGMTPNYGYTF TRBJ1-2 TRBV27 NA TRBD1
TGCAGTGCTCTCCGGGACGGGGAGCTGTTTTTT CSALRDGELFF TRBJ2-2 TRBV20-1 NA NA
TGCGCCAGCAGCTTGGACAGTTATAATGAAAAACTGTTTTTT CASSLDSYNEKLFF TRBJ1-4 TRBV5-1 NA NA
TGTGCCAGCAGCCGGACAGGGGTTAGCAATCAGCCCCAGCATTTT CASSRTGVSNQPQHF TRBJ1-5 TRBV6-5 NA TRBD1
TGTGCCACCAGGGACGGACGGAACACTGAAGCTTTCTTT CATRDGRNTEAFF TRBJ1-1 TRBV24-1 NA NA
TGTGCCAGCCATTCCGGAGGGTACGTGAACACTGAAGCTTTCTTT CASHSGGYVNTEAFF TRBJ1-1 TRBV28 NA NA
TGTGCCAGTAGTTTGGGCGGGACGAACACTGAAGCTTTCTTT CASSLGGTNTEAFF TRBJ1-1 TRBV19 NA NA
TGTGCCAGCAGTAGTGCGGGAAGGACTTTCTTT CASSSAGRTFF TRBJ1-1 TRBV6-5 NA NA
TGTGCCAGCAGCAATTTCACTAACAGGGGGGGAAACACTGAAGCTTTCTTT CASSNFTNRGGNTEAFF TRBJ1-1 TRBV21-1 NA NA
TGTGCCAGCAGGTCGAGACAGAGGATGACAGATACGCAGTATTTT CASRSRQRMTDTQYF TRBJ2-3 TRBV28 NA NA
TGTGCCAGCAGTGAAGCCCACTTTGCGGGTATCCTCCACTTT CASSEAHFAGILHF TRBJ1-6 TRBV6-1 NA NA
TGCGCCAGCAGCTTTGGACTCTTTGGAACAGGGGGCACCGGGGAGCTGTTTTTT CASSFGLFGTGGTGELFF TRBJ2-2 TRBV5-1 NA TRBD1
TGTGCCAGCTCGACAGACTCCTACAATGAGCAGTTCTTC CASSTDSYNEQFF TRBJ2-1 TRBV7-6 many NA
TGTGCCAGCAGCCCCGGGACAGGGGATTATAGCAATCAGCCCCAGCATTTT CASSPGTGDYSNQPQHF TRBJ1-5 TRBV5-8 NA TRBD1
TGTGCCAGTAGTATAAGTCCGACCTACGAGCAGTACTTC CASSISPTYEQYF TRBJ2-7 TRBV19 few NA
TGTGCCAGCTCGTTCACGGCTGATGGCACCGGGGAGCTGTTTTTT CASSFTADGTGELFF TRBJ2-2 TRBV6-4 NA NA
TGTGCCAGCAGCTCCCTCGGGGTTAGCACAGATACGCAGTATTTT CASSSLGVSTDTQYF TRBJ2-3 TRBV9 NA NA
TGTGCCACCAGTGAGTTCAGGGGGCGAGTCCACGAGCAGTACTTC CATSEFRGRVHEQYF TRBJ2-7 TRBV24-1 NA TRBD1
TGTGCCAGCAGTTTTGGCAGCATGAACACTGAAGCTTTCTTT CASSFGSMNTEAFF TRBJ1-1 TRBV27 once NA
TGTGCCAGCAGCGGTGGGGCTAATGAAAAACTGTTTTTT CASSGGANEKLFF TRBJ1-4 TRBV11-2 NA NA
TGCGCCAGCAGCTTGGATGGGGTGAAGTACGAGCAGTACTTC CASSLDGVKYEQYF TRBJ2-7 TRBV5-1 NA NA
TGTGCCACACAGGGGAAAGTCACTGAAGCTTTCTTT CATQGKVTEAFF TRBJ1-1 TRBV12-3/TRBV12-4 NA TRBD1
TGTGCCAGCAGCTTGGAGACAGTTAGTTATGGCTACACCTTC CASSLETVSYGYTF TRBJ1-2 TRBV5-5 NA NA
TGTGCCAGCAGCGGCCCCTACAATGAGCAGTTCTTC CASSGPYNEQFF TRBJ2-1 TRBV27 NA NA
TGTGCCAGCAGTTTAATAGGGTCAACAGGGACTAGCTCCTACGAGCAGTACTTC CASSLIGSTGTSSYEQYF TRBJ2-7 TRBV28 NA TRBD2
TGTGCCTGGAGTTGGGGACCCACAGATACGCAGTATTTT CAWSWGPTDTQYF TRBJ2-3 TRBV30 NA NA
TGTGCCAGCAGTCCCCGAGGGAGAAGCAATCAGCCCCAGCATTTT CASSPRGRSNQPQHF TRBJ1-5 TRBV6-5 NA NA
TGTGCCAGCATACACAGGGGGCGCCACCAAGAGACCCAGTACTTC CASIHRGRHQETQYF TRBJ2-5 TRBV6-5 NA TRBD1
TGCGCCAGCAGCCGAGAAAGCGGCGCGAACACTGAAGCTTTCTTT CASSRESGANTEAFF TRBJ1-1 TRBV4-1 once NA
TGTGCCAGCAGTACCGCGGGGGCCTCTAGCACAGATACGCAGTATTTT CASSTAGASSTDTQYF TRBJ2-3 TRBV11-3 NA NA
TGTGCCAGCAGCGTACCCGTTGAGGTCGCCCTAGCCAAAAACATTCAGTACTTC CASSVPVEVALAKNIQYF TRBJ2-4 TRBV9 NA NA
TGTGCCAGCAGGTCCGGGACAGGGGGACTCAATCAGCCCCAGCATTTT CASRSGTGGLNQPQHF TRBJ1-5 TRBV2 NA TRBD1
TGCGCCAGTCGACAAGTTGAGAGCTCCTACAATGAGCAGTTCTTC CASRQVESSYNEQFF TRBJ2-1 TRBV4-1 NA NA
TGTGCCAGCAAATTACTAGCGGGCACAGATACGCAGTATTTT CASKLLAGTDTQYF TRBJ2-3 TRBV6-5 once TRBD2
TGCGCCAGCAGCAAAGAGGTCGGTCGGGACAGAGGAGCTTTCTTT CASSKEVGRDRGAFF TRBJ1-1 TRBV5-1 NA TRBD1
TGTGCCAGCAGACCCCCCGGGACAGCGAACACTGAAGCTTTCTTT CASRPPGTANTEAFF TRBJ1-1 TRBV7-2 once TRBD1
TGTGCCAGTAGTATAATAGGGCTGAACACCGGGGAGCTGTTTTTT CASSIIGLNTGELFF TRBJ2-2 TRBV19 NA NA
TGTGCCAGCAGCCGCAAGTTGATTCAAGGGCCGGACTTCACCGGGGAGCTGTTTTTT CASSRKLIQGPDFTGELFF TRBJ2-2 TRBV4-2 NA NA
TGTGCCAGCAGTTTAGTGACAGGGGGCAAGGAGAACACTGAAGCTTTCTTT CASSLVTGGKENTEAFF TRBJ1-1 TRBV27 NA TRBD1
TGTGCCAGCAGCTTCTCTGGGTCGGGCTATGGCTACACCTTC CASSFSGSGYGYTF TRBJ1-2 TRBV7-9 few NA
TGTGCCAGCAGTTACTCGGGAGGCTGGGACACTGAAGCTTTCTTT CASSYSGGWDTEAFF TRBJ1-1 TRBV6-5 NA NA